The subject of this entry is one T cell receptor (beta chain). This specimen belongs to a study of T-cell reconstitution after alpha-beta-depleted transplantation in children. Preparation of the TCRbeta library involved a method that used unique molecular identifiers. From the PCR reads, TCRdb called clonotypes with MiXCR, one entry per CDR3 protein. The data contain some 490,000 distinct CDR3 sequences, around 13% of them seen just once; the ten biggest clones take up about 5.6%. The CDR3 is 17 amino acids. The J segment lost 4 bases and the V segment lost 5 bases, leaving 13 bases of the junction unmatched. CDR1 is SGHTA and CDR2 is FQGTGA in the germline V gene.

The chain joins TRBV7-3 to TRBJ2-3; 9 bases are a match to TRBD2. This sequence originates from a human donor who donated a stem cell graft to a child with combined immunodeficiency. This specimen consisted of PBMCs from the stem cell graft donor, obtained from the stem cell graft. The CDR3 region is CASSPDRWAGGPDTQYF. The CDR3 nucleotides read TGTGCCAGCAGCCCCGACCGATGGGCGGGAGGGCCAGATACGCAGTATTTT.